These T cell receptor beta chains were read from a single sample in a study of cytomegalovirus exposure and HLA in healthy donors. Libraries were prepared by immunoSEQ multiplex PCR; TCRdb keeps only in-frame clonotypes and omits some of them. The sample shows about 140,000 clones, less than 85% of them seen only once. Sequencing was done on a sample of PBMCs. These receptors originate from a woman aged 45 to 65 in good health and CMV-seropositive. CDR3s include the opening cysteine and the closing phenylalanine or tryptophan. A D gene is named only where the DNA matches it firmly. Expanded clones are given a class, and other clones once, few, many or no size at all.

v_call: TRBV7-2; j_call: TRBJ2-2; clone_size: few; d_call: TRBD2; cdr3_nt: TGTGCCAGCAGCGGACTAGCGGGGGCCTCGAACACCGGGGAGCTGTTTTTT; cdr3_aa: CASSGLAGASNTGELFF
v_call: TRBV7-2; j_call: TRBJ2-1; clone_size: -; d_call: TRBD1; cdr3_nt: TGTGCCAGCAGCTTAGAAGGGACAGGGGGATACAATGAGCAGTTCTTC; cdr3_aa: CASSLEGTGGYNEQFF
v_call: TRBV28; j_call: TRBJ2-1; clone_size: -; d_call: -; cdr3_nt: TGTGCCAGCGCCCTTCCTGAGGGCCCATACAATGAGCAGTTCTTC; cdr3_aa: CASALPEGPYNEQFF
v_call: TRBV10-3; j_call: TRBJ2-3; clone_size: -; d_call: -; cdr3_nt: TGTGCCATCGAGGGGGAAGGCACAGATACGCAGTATTTT; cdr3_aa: CAIEGEGTDTQYF
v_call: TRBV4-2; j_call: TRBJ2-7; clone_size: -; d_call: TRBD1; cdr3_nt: TGTGCCAGCAGCCTACAGCTTGGACAGGGGCCCTACGAGCAGTACTTC; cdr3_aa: CASSLQLGQGPYEQYF
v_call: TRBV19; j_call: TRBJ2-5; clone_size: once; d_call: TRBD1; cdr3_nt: TGTGCCAGTAGTATGAGGACAGGCCAAGAGACCCAGTACTTC; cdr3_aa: CASSMRTGQETQYF
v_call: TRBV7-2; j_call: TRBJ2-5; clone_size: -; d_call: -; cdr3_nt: TGTGCCAGCAGCCTAACAGGGATTCAAGAGACCCAGTACTTC; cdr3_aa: CASSLTGIQETQYF
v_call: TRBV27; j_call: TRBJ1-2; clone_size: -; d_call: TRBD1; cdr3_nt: TGTGCCAGCAGTCTTAACAGGGGAGCGGATGGCTACACCTTC; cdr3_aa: CASSLNRGADGYTF
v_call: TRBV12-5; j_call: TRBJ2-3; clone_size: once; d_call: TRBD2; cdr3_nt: TGTGCTAGTGGTTCAACGGGACTAGGGTACACAGATACGCAGTATTTT; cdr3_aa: CASGSTGLGYTDTQYF
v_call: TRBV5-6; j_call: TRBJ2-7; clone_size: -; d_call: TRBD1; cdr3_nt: TGTGCCAGCAGCTTTGGGACAGGGGTAAACGAGCAGTACTTC; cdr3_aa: CASSFGTGVNEQYF
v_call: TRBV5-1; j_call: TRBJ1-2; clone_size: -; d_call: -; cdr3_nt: TGCGCCAGCAGCTTGGCCCTGGCGGGGGGCTATGGCTACACCTTC; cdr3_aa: CASSLALAGGYGYTF
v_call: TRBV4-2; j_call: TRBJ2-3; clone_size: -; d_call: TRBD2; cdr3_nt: TGTGCCAGCAGCCAAGCTAACGGGGGGGCCTGGGATACGCAGTATTTT; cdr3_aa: CASSQANGGAWDTQYF
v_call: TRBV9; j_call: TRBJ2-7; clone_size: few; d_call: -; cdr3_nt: TGTGCCAGCAGCGTAGCTTTGGGGGCCCCCTACGAGCAGTACTTC; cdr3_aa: CASSVALGAPYEQYF
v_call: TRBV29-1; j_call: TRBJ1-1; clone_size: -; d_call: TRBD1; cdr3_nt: TGCAGCGTTGTACCGTCCGGGACAGAACTTGAAGCTTTCTTT; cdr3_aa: CSVVPSGTELEAFF
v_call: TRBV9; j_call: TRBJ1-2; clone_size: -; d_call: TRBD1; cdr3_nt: TGTGCCAGCAGCCCCCGGGACAGGGGCGATGGCTACACCTTC; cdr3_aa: CASSPRDRGDGYTF
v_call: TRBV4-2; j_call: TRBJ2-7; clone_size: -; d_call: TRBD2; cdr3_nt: TGTGCCAGCAGCGTCCGTAGCGGGGGGGCGGGGTACGAGCAGTACTTC; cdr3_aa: CASSVRSGGAGYEQYF
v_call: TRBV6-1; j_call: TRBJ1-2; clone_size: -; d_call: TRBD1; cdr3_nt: TGTGCCAGCAGTGAAGGGGGCCAGGGGGCTCATGGCTACACCTTC; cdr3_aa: CASSEGGQGAHGYTF
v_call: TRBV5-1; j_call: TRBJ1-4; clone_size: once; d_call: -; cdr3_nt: TGCGCCAGCAGGCCGGACAGCTCTAATGAAAAACTGTTTTTT; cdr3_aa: CASRPDSSNEKLFF
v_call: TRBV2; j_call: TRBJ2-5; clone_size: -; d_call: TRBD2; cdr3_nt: TGTGCCAGCAATCCAAAGCGGGGGGGGGCCGGGGAGACCCAGTACTTC; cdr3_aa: CASNPKRGGAGETQYF
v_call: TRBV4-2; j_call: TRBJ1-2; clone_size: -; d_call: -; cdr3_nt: TGTGCCAGCAGCCAGGAACAGGTTCTGCATGGCTACACCTTC; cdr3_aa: CASSQEQVLHGYTF
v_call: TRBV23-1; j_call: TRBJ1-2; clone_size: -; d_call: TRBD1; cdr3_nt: TGCGCCAGCAGTCGGTTTCCGAGACAGGGGAGTCTTGGCTACACCTTC; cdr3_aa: CASSRFPRQGSLGYTF
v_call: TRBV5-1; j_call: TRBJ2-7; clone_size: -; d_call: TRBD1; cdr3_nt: TGCGCCAGCAGCTTGGGAGACAGGGGATACGACGAGCAGTACTTC; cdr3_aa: CASSLGDRGYDEQYF
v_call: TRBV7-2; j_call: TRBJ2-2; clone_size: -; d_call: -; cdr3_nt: TGTGCCAGCAGCTTAGGAGCGAACACCGGGGAGCTGTTTTTT; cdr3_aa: CASSLGANTGELFF
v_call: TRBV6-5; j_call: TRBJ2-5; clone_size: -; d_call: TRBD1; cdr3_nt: TGTGCCAGCAGTTACCGGGACAGAAAAGAGACCCAGTACTTC; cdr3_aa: CASSYRDRKETQYF
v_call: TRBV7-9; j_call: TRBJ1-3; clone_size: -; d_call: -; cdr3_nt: TGTGCCAGCAGCACCGTCGGTCTCTCTGGAAACACCATATATTTT; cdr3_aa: CASSTVGLSGNTIYF
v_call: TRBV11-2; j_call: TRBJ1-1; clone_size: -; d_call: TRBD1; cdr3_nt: TGTGCCAGCAGCTATGAGGACAGGGGGAACACTGAAGCTTTCTTT; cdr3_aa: CASSYEDRGNTEAFF
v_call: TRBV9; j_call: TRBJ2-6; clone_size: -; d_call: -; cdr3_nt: TGTGCCAGCAGCCATGCCCTATCTGGGGCCAACGTCCTGACTTTC; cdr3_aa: CASSHALSGANVLTF
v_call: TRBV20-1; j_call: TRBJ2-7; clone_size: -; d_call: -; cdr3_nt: TGCAGTGCTAGTCGGTCCTACGAGCAGTACTTC; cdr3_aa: CSASRSYEQYF
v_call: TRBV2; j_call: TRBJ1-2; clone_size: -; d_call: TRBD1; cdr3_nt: TGTGCCAGCAGTGGACAGGGGACGACTAACTATGGCTACACCTTC; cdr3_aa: CASSGQGTTNYGYTF
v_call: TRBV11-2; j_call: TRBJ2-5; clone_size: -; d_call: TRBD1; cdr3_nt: TGTGCCAGCAGCTTATACAGGGGACAAGAGACCCAGTACTTC; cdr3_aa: CASSLYRGQETQYF
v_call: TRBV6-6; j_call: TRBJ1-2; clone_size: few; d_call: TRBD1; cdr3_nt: TGTGCCAGCAGTTTGCGGACAGGGGGAAGGTATGGCTACACCTTC; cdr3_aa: CASSLRTGGRYGYTF
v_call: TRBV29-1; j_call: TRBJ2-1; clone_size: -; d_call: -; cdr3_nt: TGCAGCGCCGCCGACAGAGTCAATGAGCAGTTCTTC; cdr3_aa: CSAADRVNEQFF
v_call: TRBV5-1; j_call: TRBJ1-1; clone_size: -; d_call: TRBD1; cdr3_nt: TGCGCCAGCAGCATCGGACAGGGGGCCGTAGCTTTCTTT; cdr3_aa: CASSIGQGAVAFF
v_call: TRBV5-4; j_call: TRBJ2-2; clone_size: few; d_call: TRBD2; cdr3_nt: TGTGCCAGCAGCTGGGGACTAGCGGAAAACACCGGGGAGCTGTTTTTT; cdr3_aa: CASSWGLAENTGELFF
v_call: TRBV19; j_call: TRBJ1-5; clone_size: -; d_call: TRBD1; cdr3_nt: TGTGCCAGTAGTATAGATGGGACAGGGGTTGGGCAGCCCCAGCATTTT; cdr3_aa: CASSIDGTGVGQPQHF
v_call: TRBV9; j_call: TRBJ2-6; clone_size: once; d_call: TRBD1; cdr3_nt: TGTGCCAGCACCCCGGGACAGGGCGGCTCTGGGGCCAACGTCCTGACTTTC; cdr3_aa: CASTPGQGGSGANVLTF
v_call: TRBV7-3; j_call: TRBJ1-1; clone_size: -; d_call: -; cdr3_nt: TGTGCCAGCAGCTCGACAGACATGAACACTGAAGCTTTCTTT; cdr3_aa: CASSSTDMNTEAFF
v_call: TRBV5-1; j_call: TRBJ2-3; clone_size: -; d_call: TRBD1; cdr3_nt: TGCGCCAGCAGCTCCCGATGGGGACAGCTCACAGATACGCAGTATTTT; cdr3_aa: CASSSRWGQLTDTQYF
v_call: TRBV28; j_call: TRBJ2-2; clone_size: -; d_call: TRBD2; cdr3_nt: TGTGCCAGCAGGCCCAAACCTACTAGCGGGGGGTTTTCCGGGGAGCTGTTTTTT; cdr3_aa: CASRPKPTSGGFSGELFF
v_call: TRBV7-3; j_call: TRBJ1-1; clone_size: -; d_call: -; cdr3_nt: TGTGCCAGCAGCTTAGGTCCCATCAGGGGTTTGAACACTGAAGCTTTCTTT; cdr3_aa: CASSLGPIRGLNTEAFF
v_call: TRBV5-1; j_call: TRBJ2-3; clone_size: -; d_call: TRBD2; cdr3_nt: TGCGCCAGCAGCCCGGGGGGTCCAGATACGCAGTATTTT; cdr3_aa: CASSPGGPDTQYF
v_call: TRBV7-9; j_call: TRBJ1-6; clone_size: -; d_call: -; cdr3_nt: TGTGCCACGGGGGGCCCGGGGCTGTATAATTCACCCCTCCACTTT; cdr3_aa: CATGGPGLYNSPLHF
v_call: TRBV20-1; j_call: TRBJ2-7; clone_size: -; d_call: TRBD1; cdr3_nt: TGCAGTCAAGAAACAGGGGGGGAGCAGTACTTC; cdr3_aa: CSQETGGEQYF
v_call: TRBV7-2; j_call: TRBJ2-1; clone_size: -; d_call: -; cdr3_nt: TGTGCCAGCAGCTTCAACCCGTGGGGAGTTGGTGAGCAGTTCTTC; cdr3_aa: CASSFNPWGVGEQFF
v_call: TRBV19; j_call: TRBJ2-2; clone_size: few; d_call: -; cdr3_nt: TGTGCCAGTAGTTGGACAGAGAACACCGGGGAGCTGTTTTTT; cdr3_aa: CASSWTENTGELFF
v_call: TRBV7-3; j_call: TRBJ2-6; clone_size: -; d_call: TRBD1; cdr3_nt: TGTGCCAGCAGGGACGACGACAGGGACTCTGGGGCCAACGTCCTGACTTTC; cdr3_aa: CASRDDDRDSGANVLTF
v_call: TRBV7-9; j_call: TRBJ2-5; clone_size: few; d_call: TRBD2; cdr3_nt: TGTGCCAGCAGCCGGACTAGCGGGGGGGGCCAAGAGACCCAGTACTTC; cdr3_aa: CASSRTSGGGQETQYF
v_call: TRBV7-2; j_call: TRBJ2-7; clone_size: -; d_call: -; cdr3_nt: TGTGCCAGCAGCGATGCCCGGGTTTACTACGAGCAGTACTTC; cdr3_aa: CASSDARVYYEQYF
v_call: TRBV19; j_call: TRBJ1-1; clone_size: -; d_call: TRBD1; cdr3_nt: TGTGCCAGTAGTCCCGGCGTGAGGGGGCTGAACACTGAAGCTTTCTTT; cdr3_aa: CASSPGVRGLNTEAFF
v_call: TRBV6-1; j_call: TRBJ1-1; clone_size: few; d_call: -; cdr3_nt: TGTGCCAGCAGTGAATTGTGGGGCATGAACACTGAAGCTTTCTTT; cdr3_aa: CASSELWGMNTEAFF
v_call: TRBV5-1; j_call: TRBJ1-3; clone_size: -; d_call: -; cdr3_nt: TGCGCCAGCAGCTTGGGACGGAGCTCTGGAAACACCATATATTTT; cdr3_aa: CASSLGRSSGNTIYF
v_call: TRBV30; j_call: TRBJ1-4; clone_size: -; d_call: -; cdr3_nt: TGTGCCTGGAGGGCCGTCCGGGGGGCAACTAATGAAAAACTGTTTTTT; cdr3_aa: CAWRAVRGATNEKLFF
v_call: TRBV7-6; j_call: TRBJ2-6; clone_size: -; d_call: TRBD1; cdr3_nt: TGTGCCAGCAGCTCCGGGACAGTCTCTGGGGCCAACGTCCTGACTTTC; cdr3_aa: CASSSGTVSGANVLTF
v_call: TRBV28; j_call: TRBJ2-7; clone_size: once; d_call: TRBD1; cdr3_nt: TGTGCCAGCAGTTTCTTGAGGACAGGGGATAACGAGCAGTACTTC; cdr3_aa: CASSFLRTGDNEQYF
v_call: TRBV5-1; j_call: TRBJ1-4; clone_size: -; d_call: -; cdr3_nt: TGCGCCAGCTCGGGGGGCAGGACACCAAATGAAAAACTGTTTTTT; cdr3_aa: CASSGGRTPNEKLFF
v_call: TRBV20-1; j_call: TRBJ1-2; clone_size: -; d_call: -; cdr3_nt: TGCAGTGCTAGACTGTATGGCTACACCTTC; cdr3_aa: CSARLYGYTF
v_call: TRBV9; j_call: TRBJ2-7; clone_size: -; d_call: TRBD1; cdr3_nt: TGTGCCAGCAGCGCGCAGACAGGGGCCTCCGAGCAGTACTTC; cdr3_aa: CASSAQTGASEQYF
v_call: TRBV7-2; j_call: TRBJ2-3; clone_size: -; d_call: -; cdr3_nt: TGTGCCAGCAGCTCAATGGGGAGGCGATACACAGATACGCAGTATTTT; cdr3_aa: CASSSMGRRYTDTQYF
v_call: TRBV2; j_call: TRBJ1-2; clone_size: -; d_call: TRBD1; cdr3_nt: TGTGCCAGCAGTGTAGATTCGGCAGGGGGACCTATGAGTGGCACCTTC; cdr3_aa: CASSVDSAGGPMSGTF